This TCR beta chain was profiled in a study of CD8+ T cells in alopecia areata. Study-level information: Treatment comprised oral tofacitinib, 5 to 10 mg twice daily, in treated patients. Regarding the study as a whole: Across lesional scalp, and particularly alopecia totalis/universalis, clonality surpassed that of normal scalp.

To note about this clone: Its antigen is still unknown.

Following extraction, RNA underwent reverse transcription to cDNA, which served as the sequencing template. The assay was immunoSEQ multiplex PCR, and TCRdb's table has in-frame clones only and misses some. Seen here are 150,000 to 180,000 clones, 45% to 55% observed once, and the top ten hold 19%. There are 13 residues in the CDR3. Looked up from germline, CDR1 is SGHRS and CDR2 is YFSETQ. Unmatched junction bases numbered 7, after V lost 4 bases and J lost 8 bases. Lesional scalp punch biopsies and peripheral blood were collected from alopecia areata patients. Specimen: CD8+ T cells sorted from blood, collected at week 0. This TCR was sampled from a human donor with alopecia areata. The genes are TRBV5-1 and TRBJ1-2; 8 bases are a match to TRBD1. In DNA, the CDR3 is TGCGCCAGCAGCCTTGGGGACAGGACAGGCTACACCTTC. This gives the protein CASSLGDRTGYTF.